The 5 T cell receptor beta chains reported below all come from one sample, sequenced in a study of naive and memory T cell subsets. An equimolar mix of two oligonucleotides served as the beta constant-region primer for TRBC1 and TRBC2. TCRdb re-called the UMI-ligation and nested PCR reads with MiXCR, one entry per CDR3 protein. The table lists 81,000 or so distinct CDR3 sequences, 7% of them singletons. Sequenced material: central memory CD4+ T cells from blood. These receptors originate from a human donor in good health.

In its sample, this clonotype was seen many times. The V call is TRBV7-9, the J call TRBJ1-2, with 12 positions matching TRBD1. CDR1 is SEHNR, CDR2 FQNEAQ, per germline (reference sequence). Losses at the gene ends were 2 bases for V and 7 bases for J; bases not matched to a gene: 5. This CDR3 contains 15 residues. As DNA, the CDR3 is TGTGCCAGCAGCTTAACGGGACAGGGGGCCGGTGGCTACACCTTC. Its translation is CASSLTGQGAGGYTF.

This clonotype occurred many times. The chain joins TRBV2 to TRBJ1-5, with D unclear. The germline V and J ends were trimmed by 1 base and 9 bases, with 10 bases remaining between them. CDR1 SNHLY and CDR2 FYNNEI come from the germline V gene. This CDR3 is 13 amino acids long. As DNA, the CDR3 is TGTGCCAGCAGTGAAGAGACCTCGCTGCCCCAGCATTTT. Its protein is CASSEETSLPQHF.

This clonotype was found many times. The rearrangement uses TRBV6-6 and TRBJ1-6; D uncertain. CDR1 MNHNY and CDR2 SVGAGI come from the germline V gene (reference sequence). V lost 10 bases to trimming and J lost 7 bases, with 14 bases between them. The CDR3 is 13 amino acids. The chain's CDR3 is CATLTHGNSPLHF. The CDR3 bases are TGTGCCACCCTGACGCATGGGAATTCACCCCTCCACTTT.

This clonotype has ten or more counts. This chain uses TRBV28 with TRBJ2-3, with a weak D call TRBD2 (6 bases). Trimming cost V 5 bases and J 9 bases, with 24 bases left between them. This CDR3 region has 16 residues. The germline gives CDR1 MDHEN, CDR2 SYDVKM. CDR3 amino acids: CASSRPLSTSIGTQYF. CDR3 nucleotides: TGTGCCAGCAGTCGCCCCCTATCGACTAGTATTGGCACGCAGTATTTT.

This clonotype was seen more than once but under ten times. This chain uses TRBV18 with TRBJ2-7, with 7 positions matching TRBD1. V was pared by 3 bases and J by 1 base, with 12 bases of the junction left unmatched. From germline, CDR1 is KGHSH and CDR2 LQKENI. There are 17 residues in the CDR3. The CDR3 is CASSPGRGRGNSYEQYF. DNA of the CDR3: TGTGCCAGCTCACCGGGCAGGGGGAGAGGTAATTCCTACGAGCAGTACTTC.